The rows below give T cell receptor delta chains drawn from one sample of a study of Vδ1+ human thymocytes. TCRdb called clones anew from the multiplex PCR reads with CATT. The sample has approximately 58,000 delta-chain clones; over 12% are singletons. Sequenced sample: Vdelta1+ gamma-delta thymocytes from the thymus. These TCRs come from a girl under three years old who had congenital heart surgery. The CDR3 runs from the conserved cysteine through the conserved F or W. The order of the fields is clone size, CDR3 length, J gene, D gene, V gene, CDR3 DNA, CDR3 protein. The D gene is left open where the match is weak. Expanded clones are given a class, and other clones once, few, many or no size at all.

>few|20|TRDJ1|-|TRDV1
TGTGCTCTTGGGGAGCTACGCATTTCGGGGCCTACTAAGTACACCGATAAACTCATCTTT
CALGELRISGPTKYTDKLIF
>few|21|TRDJ1|-|TRDV1
TGTGCTCTTGGGGAAGCCTTGGCCTTCCTACGCGGGGGATACGGGACCGATAAACTCATCTTT
CALGEALAFLRGGYGTDKLIF
>-|25|TRDJ1|TRDD3|TRDV1
TGTGCTCTTGGGCGTCTACAGTTTTTAACGACTGGGGGATACGAGGAGTACTCGTACACCGATAAACTCATCTTT
CALGRLQFLTTGGYEEYSYTDKLIF
>-|17|TRDJ1|TRDD3|TRDV1
TGTGCTCTTGGGAAACGACTACGGTACTGGGGGGCCGATAAACTCATCTTT
CALGKRLRYWGADKLIF
>-|16|TRDJ1|-|TRDV1
TGTGCTCTTGGGGAACGACGAACTGCTGGCCGCGATAAACTCATCTTT
CALGERRTAGRDKLIF
>-|18|TRDJ1|TRDD3|TRDV1
TGTGCTCTTGGGGAAACGAAAGGGGATACGCAGGGCACCGATAAACTCATCTTT
CALGETKGDTQGTDKLIF
>medium-sized|11|TRDJ1|-|TRDV2
TGTGCCTGTGCCTACACCGATAAACTCATCTTT
CACAYTDKLIF
>-|24|TRDJ1|TRDD3|TRDV1
TGTGCTCTTGGGAAAAAACCGTCGGCCTTCCCTTTACTGGGGGATAAAAATAACACCGATAAACTCATCTTT
CALGKKPSAFPLLGDKNNTDKLIF
>many|21|TRDJ1|TRDD3|TRDV2
TGTGCCTGTGACACTTTCTGGGGGATACGCGAAGGCGGGGAGTACACCGATAAACTCATCTTT
CACDTFWGIREGGEYTDKLIF
>few|17|TRDJ1|-|TRDV1
TGTGCTCTTGGGGAACCCATTATGGCTGGGTACACCGATAAACTCATCTTT
CALGEPIMAGYTDKLIF
>-|20|TRDJ1|-|TRDV1
TGTGCTCTTGGGGAACTCCTTCCTACTGCTGGGGGATATCTGACCGATAAACTCATCTTT
CALGELLPTAGGYLTDKLIF
>few|17|TRDJ1|-|TRDV1
TGTGCTCTTGGGGAACGGTCCTTACTAAATGACACCGATAAACTCATCTTT
CALGERSLLNDTDKLIF
>-|23|TRDJ1|TRDD3|TRDV1
TGTGCTCTTGGGGAACTGGCCTCCCCCAAAACCTCAACTTACTGGGGGCAGGCCGATAAACTCATCTTT
CALGELASPKTSTYWGQADKLIF
>-|21|TRDJ1|TRDD3|TRDV1
TGTGCTCTTGGGATTCATTCCTCGTACTGGGGGATAATCGGGTGCACCGATAAACTCATCTTT
CALGIHSSYWGIIGCTDKLIF
>-|21|TRDJ1|TRDD3|TRDV1
TGTGCTCTTGGGGATTTTCCCGGGGCAGAACTGGGGGATACGCTGGCCGATAAACTCATCTTT
CALGDFPGAELGDTLADKLIF
>-|22|TRDJ1|TRDD3|TRDV1
TGTGCTCTTGGGGAACTAAGGCCTTCCGAGATTACTGGGGGTTTGTACACCGATAAACTCATCTTT
CALGELRPSEITGGLYTDKLIF